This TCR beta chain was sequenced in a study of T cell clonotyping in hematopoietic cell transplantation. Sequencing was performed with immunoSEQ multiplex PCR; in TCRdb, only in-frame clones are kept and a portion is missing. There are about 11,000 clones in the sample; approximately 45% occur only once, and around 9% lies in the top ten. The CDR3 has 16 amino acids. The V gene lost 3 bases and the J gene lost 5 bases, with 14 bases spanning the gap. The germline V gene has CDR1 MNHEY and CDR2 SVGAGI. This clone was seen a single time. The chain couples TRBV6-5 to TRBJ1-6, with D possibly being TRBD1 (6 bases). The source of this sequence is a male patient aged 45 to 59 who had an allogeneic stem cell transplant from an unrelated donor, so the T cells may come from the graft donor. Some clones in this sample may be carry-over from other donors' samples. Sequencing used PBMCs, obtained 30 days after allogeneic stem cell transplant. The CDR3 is CASSYGSGHNNSPLHF. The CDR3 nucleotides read TGTGCCAGCAGTTATGGATCGGGACACAATAATTCACCCCTCCACTTT.